This TCR beta chain was observed in a study of blood T cell repertoires in COVID-19. Study details: Acute and convalescent COVID-19 samples came from the United States, Italy and Spain. In each case, the material was cDNA or gDNA derived from T cells, B-cell-depleted T cells, or PBMCs.

Losses at the gene ends were 2 bases for V and 2 bases for J; bases not matched to a gene: 7. CDR1 is MNHNS, CDR2 SASEGT, per germline. The CDR3 contains 16 residues. Per the original methods: From reference gene primer amplification, estimates of nucleated cell counts were derived. Data came from immunoSEQ multiplex PCR; TCRdb stores just in-frame clones and leaves some out. V, J and clone size are taken as reported in that table, and D and trimming were inferred from the DNA itself. The table shows around 620,000 clones, with approximately 90% occurring only once. The chain links TRBV6-1 to TRBJ2-7; 9 nucleotides match TRBD1. The sample taken for sequencing was peripheral blood. The receptor's source is a young woman with acute or convalescent COVID-19. CDR3 protein: CASSELGTGITYEQYF. The CDR3 DNA follows: TGTGCCAGCAGTGAACTAGGGACAGGGATCACCTACGAGCAGTACTTC.